The 10 T cell receptor beta chains presented below share a single source sample, sequenced in a study of B cell selection in AIRE deficiency. CD4+CD127+ cells were sorted as the conventional CD4 T cells. Assay: immunoSEQ multiplex PCR; the TCRdb copy retains only in-frame clones and omits some. This sample has some 24,000 clones, with less than 97% found just once. The sample comprised CD4+CD127+ conventional T cells sorted from PBMCs. These receptors all stem from a human donor in good health.

The V call is TRBV11-2, the J call TRBJ2-7; 9 bases match TRBD2. Germline CDR1 is SGHAT and CDR2 is FQNNGV. Trimming removed 2 bases from V and 5 bases from J; junction bases left unmatched: 7. The CDR3 covers 15 residues. DNA for the CDR3: TGTGCCAGCAGCTTAAGGCTAGCGGGAATCGACGAGCAGTACTTC. It specifies CASSLRLAGIDEQYF.

This sequence joins TRBV28 and TRBJ2-3, with 9 bases aligning to TRBD1. The CDR3 loop spans 16 amino acids. Germline V lookup: CDR1 MDHEN, CDR2 SYDVKM. The J segment lost 4 bases and the V segment lost 7 bases, leaving 12 bases of the junction unmatched. The CDR3 coding sequence is TGTGCCAGCACCCCCCCGGACAGGGGTATCGCAGATACGCAGTATTTT. It translates to CASTPPDRGIADTQYF.

The chain links TRBV7-2 to TRBJ1-5; no definite D call. V was cut by 0 bases and J by 4 bases, with 13 bases left in between. Per the germline V gene, CDR1 is SGHTA and CDR2 is FQGNSA. The CDR3 has 16 amino acids. The CDR3 DNA sequence: TGTGCCAGCAGCTTAGCGCGGCCGGTGGGAAATCAGCCCCAGCATTTT. This codes for CASSLARPVGNQPQHF.

V and J are TRBV7-6 and TRBJ1-5; D is ambiguous. The V and J ends lost 3 bases and 0 bases respectively, with 3 bases between them. This CDR3 contains 13 residues. The V gene's germline CDR1 is SGHVS and CDR2 FNYEAQ. DNA of the CDR3: TGTGCCAGCAGCTTCAATAGCAATCAGCCCCAGCATTTT. Translated, it gives CASSFNSNQPQHF.

The chain has TRBV7-2 and TRBJ2-1; 7 bases fit TRBD2. The J segment lost 0 bases and the V segment lost 7 bases, leaving 3 bases of the junction unmatched. The length of the CDR3 is 14 residues. Per the germline V gene, CDR1 is SGHTA and CDR2 is FQGNSA. CDR3 loop: CASTPGGSYNEQFF. The CDR3 DNA follows: TGTGCCAGCACCCCGGGGGGCTCCTACAATGAGCAGTTCTTC.

The CDR3 DNA reads TGTGCCAGCAGTTACCAACAGGGCGGTACGCAGTATTTT. It yields the protein CASSYQQGGTQYF. The chain combines TRBV6-5 with TRBJ2-3, with D tentatively TRBD1 (6 bases). From germline, CDR1 is MNHEY and CDR2 SVGAGI. V lost 2 bases and J lost 8, with 11 bases in between. The CDR3 sequence is 13 residues long.

The chain joins TRBV29-1 to TRBJ1-1; D is unresolved. Between the trimmed V and J ends, which lost 4 bases and 2 bases, there was a span of 14 bases. Germline lookup yields CDR1 SQVTM and CDR2 ANQGSEA. The CDR3 is made up of 14 amino acids. The CDR3 sequence is CSVAILRENTEAFF. CDR3 nucleotide sequence: TGCAGCGTTGCCATATTAAGGGAAAACACTGAAGCTTTCTTT.

The V gene is TRBV5-5, the J gene TRBJ2-7, with no clear D. The CDR3 spans 14 residues. The germline V gene encodes CDR1 SGHKS and CDR2 YYEKEE (reference sequence). Deletions cut 0 bases from V and 1 base from J, with 8 bases between. In DNA, the CDR3 is TGTGCCAGCAGCTTGGTTCCAGGTTCCTACGAGCAGTACTTC. It codes for CASSLVPGSYEQYF. Filled out from reference TRBV5-5 and TRBJ2-7, the complete variable domain reads DAGVTQSPTHLIKTRGQQVTLRCSPISGHKSVSWYQQVLGQGPQFIFQYYEKEERGRGNFPDRFSARQFPNYSSELNVNALLLGDSALYLCASSLVPGSYEQYFGPGTRLTVT.

The chain links TRBV28 to TRBJ2-5; D is perhaps TRBD2 (5 bases). Looked up from germline, CDR1 is MDHEN and CDR2 is SYDVKM. The CDR3 has 13 residues. V gave up 6 bases and J gave up 4 bases, with 12 bases separating them. The CDR3 is CASSPPGRETQYF. CDR3 bases: TGTGCCAGCAGCCCTCCGGGGAGAGAGACCCAGTACTTC.

V is TRBV7-2 and J is TRBJ1-1, with D maybe TRBD1 (5 bases). V was pared by 4 bases and J by 4 bases, with 13 bases between. Germline CDR1 and CDR2: SGHTA and FQGNSA. The CDR3 has 14 amino acids. Here the CDR3 reads CASSSGSEVTEAFF. In nucleotides, the CDR3 is TGTGCCAGCAGCTCAGGGTCGGAAGTCACTGAAGCTTTCTTT.